This T cell receptor beta chain was recovered during a study of T cell repertoires in cytomegalovirus infection. Study context: Recently identified HLA-C-restricted CMV epitopes and well-studied HLA-B-restricted CMV epitopes were used by the study. Public signatures in TCR beta pointed to CMV infection and matching HLA type. The study's findings and limits: Cumulative frequency of public TCR beta families picked out carriers of CMV plus the relevant HLA. The ex vivo response showed dominance by HLA-C-restricted CMV-specific TCR beta clonotypes.

In its sample, this clonotype was seen a few times. No antigen is known for it. With V trimmed by 6 bases and J by 0 bases, 21 bases remained unmatched. The CDR3 extends over 20 amino acids. Each CDR3 protein is one row after TCRdb ran MiXCR on the reads. The sample has around 900,000 distinct CDR3 sequences, about a third seen once; the top ten hold about an eighth. This chain uses TRBV12-3 or TRBV12-4 with TRBJ1-2, with 8 nucleotides matching TRBD1. Specimen: cultured CD8+ T cells from PBMCs, collected from culture after CMV antigen stimulation. The receptor's source is a human donor in good health (CMV status not recorded). Some clones in this sample may be carry-over from other donors' samples. The CDR3 here is CASSPWENVIRTGTNYGYTF. In DNA form, the CDR3 reads TGTGCCAGCAGCCCATGGGAGAATGTTATAAGGACAGGGACTAACTATGGCTACACCTTC.